The 9 T cell receptor beta chains below were found in one sample sequenced in a study. TCRdb itself ran the RT-PCR reads through MiXCR, one entry per CDR3 protein. The sample has about 680,000 distinct CDR3 sequences, approximately 14% seen once. Source material: memory CD4+ T cells from blood. The receptors here all came from a female donor in good health, serving as a healthy control.

V usage is TRBV5-1 and J usage is TRBJ2-7; TRBD2 agrees at 8 bases. The CDR3 is made up of 15 amino acids. Germline lookup yields CDR1 SGHRS and CDR2 YFSETQ. Trimming took 4 bases from V and 0 from J; bases not matched to a gene: 6. CDR3 protein: CASSESGRVSYEQYF. The CDR3 region has the DNA TGCGCCAGCAGCGAAAGCGGGAGAGTCTCCTACGAGCAGTACTTC.

This clonotype was observed at least ten times. This sequence joins TRBV28 and TRBJ2-3, with D possibly matching TRBD2 (6 bases). This CDR3 comprises 15 residues. The V end was cut by 3 bases, the J end by 2 bases, with 12 bases between. The germline V gene has CDR1 MDHEN and CDR2 SYDVKM. The CDR3, as DNA: TGTGCCAGCAGTTTGCCTAGCGCAATCACAGATACGCAGTATTTT. It translates to CASSLPSAITDTQYF.

The rearrangement uses TRBV29-1 and TRBJ2-3, with D possibly being TRBD1 (7 bases). The germline V gene encodes CDR1 SQVTM and CDR2 ANQGSEA. This CDR3 has 14 amino acids. V was clipped by 4 bases and J by 6 bases, with 17 bases between them. CDR3 coding DNA: TGCAGCGTTGGGGAGGACAGGAACACTGATACGCAGTATTTT. It specifies CSVGEDRNTDTQYF.

This clonotype was seen many times. The CDR3 DNA reads TGCGCCAGCAGCTTGGCTAGCGGGAGTGCAGATACGCAGTATTTT. The encoded protein is CASSLASGSADTQYF. The chain carries TRBV5-1 and TRBJ2-3, with 10 bases lining up with TRBD2. CDR1 and CDR2 (germline): SGHRS, YFSETQ. The V gene end was trimmed by 0 bases and the J gene end by 4 bases; junction bases not matched to a gene: 2. The CDR3 sequence is 15 residues long.

This clonotype was counted between two and nine times. The chain combines TRBV10-3 with TRBJ2-1, with 10 bases matching TRBD2. The germline V gene encodes CDR1 ENHRY and CDR2 SYGVKD. The CDR3 consists of 15 residues. With V trimmed by 10 bases and J by 7 bases, 13 bases remained unmatched. CDR3 in amino acids: CATWEGLAGVNEQFF. The CDR3 DNA reads as TGTGCCACATGGGAAGGTCTAGCGGGAGTGAATGAGCAGTTCTTC.

Ten or more counts support this clonotype. The chain joins TRBV5-1 to TRBJ2-5, with D perhaps matching TRBD1 (6 bases). The germline V gene encodes CDR1 SGHRS and CDR2 YFSETQ. This CDR3 spans 14 amino acids. The ends were cut back, 3 bases at V and 10 bases at J, with 19 bases in the middle. The CDR3 sequence is CASSSPDRGSVQYF. The CDR3 DNA reads TGCGCCAGCAGCTCTCCGGACAGAGGTTCGGTCCAGTACTTC.

The chain links TRBV5-1 to TRBJ2-7; a weak D match, TRBD1 (5 bases). The CDR3 spans 15 residues. The germline V and J ends were trimmed by 0 bases and 0 bases, with 10 bases remaining between them. Germline CDR1 is SGHRS and CDR2 is YFSETQ. CDR3 bases: TGCGCCAGCAGCTTGGGGGGCAGGAACTCCTACGAGCAGTACTTC. Translation gives CASSLGGRNSYEQYF. Based on the CDR3 plus reference TRBV5-1 and TRBJ2-7, the full variable domain is KAGVTQTPRYLIKTRGQQVTLSCSPISGHRSVSWYQQTPGQGLQFLFEYFSETQRNKGNFPGRFSGRQFSNSRSEMNVSTLELGDSALYLCASSLGGRNSYEQYFGPGTRLTVT.

This sequence joins TRBV2 and TRBJ1-1, with 7 positions matching TRBD1. The junction had 2 bases not matched to a gene; V was cut back by 6 bases and J by 1 base. Per the germline V gene, CDR1 is SNHLY and CDR2 is FYNNEI. This CDR3 is built from 13 residues. The CDR3 coding sequence is TGTGCCAGCAGGGACAGGACGAACACTGAAGCTTTCTTT. It is translated as CASRDRTNTEAFF.

The V gene is TRBV7-2, the J gene TRBJ2-5, with TRBD2 matching 9 bases. Unmatched junction bases numbered 5, after V lost 1 base and J lost 5 bases. The CDR3 runs 15 residues. Germline-derived CDR1 and CDR2 are SGHTA and FQGNSA. The CDR3 sequence is CASSLGSGSYETQYF. DNA of the CDR3: TGTGCCAGCAGCTTAGGTAGCGGGAGTTATGAGACCCAGTACTTC.